Below are 29 T cell receptor beta chains sequenced from a single sample in a study of PD-L1 blockade in urothelial cancer. The assay was immunoSEQ multiplex PCR, and TCRdb's table has in-frame clones only and misses some. Of tens of thousands of clones in the sample, around 91% were seen once. This sample's time point: peripheral blood 6 weeks after treatment start. The starting material was PBMCs, obtained around atezolizumab (anti-PD-L1) treatment. The source of these receptors is a woman aged 55-69 years with urothelial cancer.

The rearrangement joins TRBV9 to TRBJ2-1, with D maybe TRBD2 (5 bases). CDR3 length: 18 residues. The germline gives CDR1 SGDLS, CDR2 YYNGEE. Trimming cost V 1 base and J 3 bases, with 20 bases left between them. The CDR3: CASSVNKWSAANYNEQFF. CDR3 DNA sequence: TGTGCCAGCAGCGTAAACAAATGGTCAGCGGCGAACTACAATGAGCAGTTCTTC. Variable domain in full (rest from reference TRBV9 and TRBJ2-1): DSGVTQTPKHLITATGQRVTLRCSPRSGDLSVYWYQQSLDQGLQFLIQYYNGEERAKGNILERFSAQQFPDLHSELNLSSLELGDSALYFCASSVNKWSAANYNEQFFGPGTRLTVL.

This rearrangement joins TRBV5-1 to TRBJ1-2; possibly TRBD1 for D (6 bases). There are 14 residues in the CDR3. V was shortened by 2 bases and J by 2 bases, with 10 bases between the two germline ends. Germline CDR1 is SGHRS and CDR2 is YFSETQ. The DNA of the CDR3 is TGCGCCAGCAGCTTACCGGACAGCAACTATGGCTACACCTTC. This gives the protein CASSLPDSNYGYTF. The full variable domain, completed using reference TRBV5-1 and TRBJ1-2, is KAGVTQTPRYLIKTRGQQVTLSCSPISGHRSVSWYQQTPGQGLQFLFEYFSETQRNKGNFPGRFSGRQFSNSRSEMNVSTLELGDSALYLCASSLPDSNYGYTFGSGTRLTVV.

The V call is TRBV28, the J call TRBJ2-6; 7 bases match TRBD1. The CDR3 is 17 amino acids. Germline V lookup: CDR1 MDHEN, CDR2 SYDVKM. Trimming removed 3 bases from V and 4 bases from J; junction bases left unmatched: 9. The CDR3 region is CASSFRQGRSGANVLTF. The CDR3 DNA reads TGTGCCAGCAGTTTTAGACAGGGACGCTCGGGGGCCAACGTCCTGACTTTC. The full variable domain, with the rest looked up from reference TRBV28 and TRBJ2-6, is DVKVTQSSRYLVKRTGEKVFLECVQDMDHENMFWYRQDPGLGLRLIYFSYDVKMKEKGDIPEGYSVSREKKERFSLILESASTNQTSMYLCASSFRQGRSGANVLTFGAGSRLTVL.

This chain connects TRBV10-3 to TRBJ2-6, with TRBD1 identical over 9 bases. This CDR3 is built from 18 residues. The V gene's germline CDR1 is ENHRY and CDR2 SYGVKD. V shed 6 bases, J shed 0 bases, and the junction held 9 bases outside the gene matches. The DNA of the CDR3 is TGTGCCATCAGGGGACAGGGCGGCCTCTTCTCTGGGGCCAACGTCCTGACTTTC. It encodes CAIRGQGGLFSGANVLTF.

This clone showed up just once. The chain uses TRBV11-2 and TRBJ2-5; D not resolved. The germline CDR1 and CDR2 sequences are SGHAT and FQNNGV. This CDR3 contains 14 residues. Trimming took off 4 bases at V and 3 bases at J, with 12 bases between the two ends. This chain's CDR3 is CASSSRPREETQYF. CDR3 DNA: TGTGCCAGCAGCTCTAGGCCCCGAGAAGAGACCCAGTACTTC. Based on the CDR3 plus reference TRBV11-2 and TRBJ2-5, the full variable domain is EAGVAQSPRYKIIEKRQSVAFWCNPISGHATLYWYQQILGQGPKLLIQFQNNGVVDDSQLPKDRFSAERLKGVDSTLKIQPAKLEDSAVYLCASSSRPREETQYFGPGTRLLVL.

The chain uses TRBV27 and TRBJ2-2; TRBD2 matches 10 bases. The CDR3 has 15 amino acids. Germline V gene data show CDR1 as MNHEY and CDR2 as SMNVEV (reference sequence). The V and J ends lost 6 bases and 5 bases, in that order; junction bases with no gene match: 6. The CDR3 sequence is CASRKAGGPTGELFF. Here the CDR3 DNA reads TGTGCCAGCAGGAAAGCGGGAGGGCCTACCGGGGAGCTGTTTTTT.

The chain is built from TRBV27 and TRBJ1-2; D is perhaps TRBD1 (6 bases). Germline V gene lookup returns CDR1 MNHEY and CDR2 SMNVEV (reference sequence). This CDR3 spans 13 amino acids. With 10 bases removed from V and 6 bases from J, the gap between germline ends came to 18 bases. The CDR3 DNA reads TGTGCCACCGCACAGGGAAGGTGGAATGGCTACACCTTC. It yields the protein CATAQGRWNGYTF.

The rearrangement uses TRBV27 and TRBJ1-2; TRBD1 is a possible D gene (6 bases). This CDR3 region has 15 residues. Germline values: CDR1 MNHEY, CDR2 SMNVEV (reference sequence). V shed 2 bases and J shed 4 bases, with 14 bases lying between them. DNA for the CDR3: TGTGCCAGCAGTTTAGCGGGGGGGCCCGGCTATGGCTACACCTTC. Translated: CASSLAGGPGYGYTF.

The chain employs TRBV11-2 and TRBJ1-1; D gene ambiguous. Germline loops: CDR1 SGHAT, CDR2 FQNNGV. This CDR3 contains 12 residues. The ends were cut back, 3 bases at V and 4 bases at J, with 6 bases in the middle. CDR3 bases: TGTGCCAGCAGCTTCCGGAGCACTGAAGCTTTCTTT. Protein product: CASSFRSTEAFF.

This sequence joins TRBV7-9 and TRBJ2-2; D gene unclear. Germline CDR1 reads SEHNR; CDR2 reads FQNEAQ (reference sequence). The CDR3 has 14 residues. The V and J ends lost 5 bases and 4 bases respectively, with 11 bases between them. The DNA of the CDR3 is TGTGCCAGCAGCCTAGGATTAGTCACCGGGGAGCTGTTTTTT. Protein: CASSLGLVTGELFF.

V usage is TRBV5-3 and J usage is TRBJ1-2, with TRBD1 matching 7 bases. TRBV5-3 has ORF status, its function being uncertain. The V segment lost 4 bases and the J segment 5 bases; nucleotides outside the gene matches: 11. The CDR3 is made up of 15 amino acids. CDR3 sequence reads: CARSAPGARGYGYTF. In nucleotides, the CDR3 is TGTGCCAGAAGCGCACCCGGGGCCAGGGGGTATGGCTACACCTTC.

V usage is TRBV18 and J usage is TRBJ2-7, with TRBD2 matching 11 bases. CDR1 is KGHSH, CDR2 LQKENI, per germline. This CDR3 is 15 amino acids long. Losses at the gene ends were 3 bases for V and 1 base for J; bases not matched to a gene: 2. CDR3 residues: CASSPGTSGSYEQYF. In DNA, the CDR3 is TGTGCCAGCTCACCGGGGACTAGCGGATCCTACGAGCAGTACTTC.

This sequence joins TRBV6-5 and TRBJ2-7; D uncertain. From germline, CDR1 is MNHEY and CDR2 SVGAGI. Trimming shortened V by 2 bases and J by 2 bases, and 16 bases separated the two germline ends. This CDR3 has 16 residues. The CDR3 nucleotides are TGTGCCAGCAGTTACCTCAGATTTGGCAGAACCTACGAGCAGTACTTC. Translation gives CASSYLRFGRTYEQYF.

This sequence joins TRBV7-2 and TRBJ1-2, with D unclear. The V gene lost 4 bases and the J gene lost 3 bases, with 18 bases spanning the gap. The CDR3 totals 16 residues. From germline, CDR1 is SGHTA and CDR2 FQGNSA. The CDR3 nucleotides read TGTGCCAGCAGCTCCCCGGTCGGGTCTGCGTACTATGGCTACACCTTC. It specifies CASSSPVGSAYYGYTF.

This clone showed up just once. This chain links TRBV5-6 with TRBJ1-2; 7 bases map to TRBD1. Trimming removed 3 bases from V and 4 bases from J; junction bases left unmatched: 3. There are 13 residues in the CDR3. Germline-derived CDR1 and CDR2 are SGHDT and YYEEEE. CDR3 in DNA: TGTGCCAGCAGCTACAGGGGCCTCTATGGCTACACCTTC. This translates into CASSYRGLYGYTF.

The gene calls are TRBV9 and TRBJ2-7, with 7 bases fitting TRBD1. Trimming cost V 3 bases and J 3 bases; bases outside gene matches: 6. CDR3 length: 14 amino acids. CDR1 is SGDLS, CDR2 YYNGEE, per germline. The CDR3 DNA sequence: TGTGCCAGCAGCGGAGGGGCAGGGGGCTACGAGCAGTACTTC. As protein: CASSGGAGGYEQYF.

The chain is built from TRBV4-3 and TRBJ2-7; 11 nucleotides line up with TRBD2. CDR1 and CDR2 from the germline V gene are LGHNA and YSLEER. Germline trimming cut 0 bases from V and 6 bases from J; bases unmatched to any gene: 13. The CDR3 is 18 residues long. The CDR3 loop reads CASSQDLLGTSGRGEQYF. In DNA, the CDR3 is TGCGCCAGCAGCCAAGATCTTTTGGGAACTAGCGGGAGAGGCGAGCAGTACTTC.

The V gene is TRBV10-3, the J gene TRBJ2-2, with 9 bases fitting TRBD1. This CDR3 contains 17 residues. The germline V gene has CDR1 ENHRY and CDR2 SYGVKD. Germline trimming cut 11 bases from V and 7 bases from J; bases unmatched to any gene: 20. The CDR3 nucleotides read TGTGCCTCCCGGGACAGGGCTACCCCCTCCGCAGTCGGGGAGCTGTTTTTT. It translates to CASRDRATPSAVGELFF.

The chain joins TRBV25-1 to TRBJ2-5; the D gene is possibly TRBD2 (6 bases). Germline-derived CDR1 and CDR2 are MGHDK and SYGVNS. The CDR3 sequence is 11 residues long. The V end lost 10 bases, the J end lost 5 bases, and 11 bases lay between the germline ends. CDR3 residues: CATGGGETQYF. CDR3 nucleotides: TGTGCCACCGGGGGAGGTGAGACCCAGTACTTC.

This chain uses TRBV7-9 with TRBJ2-5, with TRBD2 matching 8 bases. J was trimmed by 4 bases and V by 1 base; bases with no gene match: 2. CDR1 is SEHNR, CDR2 FQNEAQ, per germline (reference sequence). The CDR3 length is 14 residues. In DNA, the CDR3 is TGTGCCAGCAGCTTAGTTGCGGGGGGAGAGACCCAGTACTTC. Its translation: CASSLVAGGETQYF.

The rearrangement uses TRBV6-1 and TRBJ1-1, with D possibly being TRBD1 (6 bases). Per the germline V gene, CDR1 is MNHNS and CDR2 is SASEGT. The CDR3 loop spans 13 amino acids. V lost 1 base, J lost 7 bases, and 10 bases lay in between. The CDR3 sequence: CASSEVYRVEAFF. CDR3 DNA: TGTGCCAGCAGTGAAGTATACAGGGTTGAAGCTTTCTTT.

The CDR3: CASSSPGDIGEKLFF. CDR3 nucleotides: TGTGCCAGCAGCTCCCCCGGGGACATTGGTGAAAAACTGTTTTTT. The chain carries TRBV21-1 and TRBJ1-4; the table's D call of TRBD1 was not tested on the DNA. TRBV21-1 is assigned pseudogene status. The CDR3 has 15 residues.

The gene calls are TRBV9 and TRBJ1-5; D is perhaps TRBD1 (6 bases). The germline CDR1 and CDR2 sequences are SGDLS and YYNGEE. V lost 7 bases to trimming and J lost 4 bases, with 18 bases between them. The CDR3 has 15 residues. The CDR3 DNA reads as TGTGCCAGCGCGCTGGGGGGGGCGCCTAATCAGCCCCAGCATTTT. This translates into CASALGGAPNQPQHF.

This chain links TRBV5-1 with TRBJ2-7; no firm D call. Germline loops: CDR1 SGHRS, CDR2 YFSETQ. Trimming left V 0 bases short and J 7 bases short, with 11 bases between. The CDR3 has 13 residues. CDR3 in amino acids: CASSLAVLGEQYF. The DNA of the CDR3 is TGCGCCAGCAGCTTGGCGGTGCTCGGGGAGCAGTACTTC.

The chain links TRBV9 to TRBJ1-1, with D perhaps TRBD1 (5 bases). The CDR3 consists of 14 residues. Trimming left V 2 bases short and J 1 base short, with 9 bases between. Per the germline V gene, CDR1 is SGDLS and CDR2 is YYNGEE. In DNA form, the CDR3 reads TGTGCCAGCAGCGTCGGAGGGGAGAACACTGAAGCTTTCTTT. It codes for CASSVGGENTEAFF.

V gene TRBV6-1 combines with J gene TRBJ2-1; the D gene is possibly TRBD2 (6 bases). Deletions cut 7 bases from V and 5 bases from J, with 12 bases between. From germline, CDR1 is MNHNS and CDR2 SASEGT. The CDR3 length is 13 residues. The DNA of the CDR3 is TGTGCCAGCAAGGGCGGGACCCACAATGAGCAGTTCTTC. Translation: CASKGGTHNEQFF.

The rearrangement joins TRBV14 to TRBJ2-1; the D gene is possibly TRBD1 (9 bases). Germline V CDR1 and CDR2: SGHDN, FVKESK. The V and J ends lost 4 bases and 8 bases respectively, with 21 bases between them. There are 16 residues in the CDR3. CDR3: CASSPGGTGSGYEQFF. In DNA, the CDR3 is TGTGCCAGCAGCCCGGGGGGGACAGGGAGTGGTTATGAGCAGTTCTTC.

The chain links TRBV18 to TRBJ1-5; TRBD1 might be the D (5 bases). The CDR3 contains 12 residues. CDR1 is KGHSH and CDR2 is LQKENI in the germline V gene. Trimming pared 6 bases from V and 7 bases from J, leaving 10 bases between. CDR3 sequence reads: CASSGEAQPQHF. DNA of the CDR3: TGTGCCAGCTCGGGGGAGGCCCAGCCCCAGCATTTT. Together with reference TRBV18 and TRBJ1-5, the CDR3 gives the full variable domain: NAGVMQNPRHLVRRRGQEARLRCSPMKGHSHVYWYRQLPEEGLKFMVYLQKENIIDESGMPKERFSAEFPKEGPSILRIQQVVRGDSAAYFCASSGEAQPQHFGDGTRLSIL.

CDR3 sequence: CASSLETGNEKLFF. The CDR3 DNA reads TGCGCCAGCAGCTTGGAGACGGGAAATGAAAAACTGTTTTTT. J is TRBJ1-4 and V is TRBV5-1, with unresolved D. V gave up 0 bases and J gave up 5 bases, with 8 bases separating them. The germline V gene encodes CDR1 SGHRS and CDR2 YFSETQ. CDR3 length: 14 amino acids.